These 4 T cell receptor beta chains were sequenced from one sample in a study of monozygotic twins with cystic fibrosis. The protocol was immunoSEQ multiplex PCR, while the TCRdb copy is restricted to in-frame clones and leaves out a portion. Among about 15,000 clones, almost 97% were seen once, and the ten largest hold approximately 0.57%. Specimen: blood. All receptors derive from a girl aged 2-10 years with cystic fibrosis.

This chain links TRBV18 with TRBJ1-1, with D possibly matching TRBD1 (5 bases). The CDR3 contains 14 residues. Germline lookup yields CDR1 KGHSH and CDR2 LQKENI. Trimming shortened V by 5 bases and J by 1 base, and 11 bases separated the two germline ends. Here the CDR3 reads CASSIRDGNTEAFF. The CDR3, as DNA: TGTGCCAGCTCAATCCGGGACGGGAACACTGAAGCTTTCTTT.

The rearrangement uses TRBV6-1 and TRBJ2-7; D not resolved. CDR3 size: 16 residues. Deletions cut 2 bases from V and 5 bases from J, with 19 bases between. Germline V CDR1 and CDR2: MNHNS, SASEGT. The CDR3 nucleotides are TGTGCCAGCAGTGAATTCGTCACGGCGGCTGGCGACGAGCAGTACTTC. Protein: CASSEFVTAAGDEQYF.

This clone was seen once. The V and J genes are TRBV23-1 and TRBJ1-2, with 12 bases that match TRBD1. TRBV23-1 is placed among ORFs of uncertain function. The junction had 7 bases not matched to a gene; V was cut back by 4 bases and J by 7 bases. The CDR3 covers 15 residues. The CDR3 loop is CASSRGTGGTAGYTF. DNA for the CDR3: TGCGCCAGCAGTCGGGGGACAGGGGGCACAGCTGGCTACACCTTC.

Here the CDR3 reads CASSRGQGAEANYGYTF. The DNA of the CDR3 is TGTGCCAGCAGCAGGGGTCAGGGGGCGGAAGCTAACTATGGCTACACCTTC. J is TRBJ1-2 and V is TRBV11-2, with 8 positions matching TRBD1. Germline CDR1 reads SGHAT; CDR2 reads FQNNGV. V gave up 5 bases and J gave up 0 bases; unmatched junction bases: 11. The CDR3 covers 17 residues.